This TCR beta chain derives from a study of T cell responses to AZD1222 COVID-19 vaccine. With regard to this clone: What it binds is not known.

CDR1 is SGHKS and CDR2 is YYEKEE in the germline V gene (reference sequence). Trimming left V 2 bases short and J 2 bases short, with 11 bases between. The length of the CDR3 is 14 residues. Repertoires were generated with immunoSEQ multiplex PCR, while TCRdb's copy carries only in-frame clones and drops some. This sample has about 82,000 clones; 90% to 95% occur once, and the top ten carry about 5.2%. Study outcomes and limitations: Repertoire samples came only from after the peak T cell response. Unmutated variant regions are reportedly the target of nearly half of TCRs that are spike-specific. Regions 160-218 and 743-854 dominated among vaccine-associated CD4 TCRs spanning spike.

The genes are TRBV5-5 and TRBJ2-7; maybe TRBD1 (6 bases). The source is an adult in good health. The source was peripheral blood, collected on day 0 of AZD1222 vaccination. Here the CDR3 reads CASSFTGSPYEQYF. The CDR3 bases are TGTGCCAGCAGCTTTACAGGGAGTCCCTACGAGCAGTACTTC.